This TCR beta chain was found in a study of T-cell reconstitution after alpha-beta-depleted transplantation in children. Study conclusions and caveats: By about two months after transplant, alpha-beta T cells reportedly arose from several hundred graft clones that had expanded.

This clonotype has a count of ten or more. Its target is not known. An end of the junction differs from the germline gene, which may be a read error. Germline V gene lookup returns CDR1 SGHTA and CDR2 FQGNSA. The CDR3 consists of 13 residues. During its preparation, the TCRbeta library received unique molecular identifiers. Each CDR3 protein gets one entry after TCRdb re-called the PCR reads with MiXCR. The data hold nearly 9,500 distinct CDR3 sequences, with around 13% observed a single time. This rearrangement joins TRBV7-2 to TRBJ1-1, with no clear D. This TCR was recovered from a male patient under 18 who had a stem cell transplant for acute lymphoblastic leukemia, so the T cells may come from the graft donor. The sample in question was PBMCs, mostly from graft donor cells, obtained 60 days after TCRalphabeta/CD19-depleted stem cell transplant. CDR3 loop: CASSWNPNTKAFF. CDR3 in DNA: TGTGCCAGCAGTTGGAATCCGAACACTAAAGCTTTCTTT.